The rows below give T cell receptor beta chains drawn from one sample of a study of T cells in Graves' hyperthyroidism and ophthalmopathy. TCRdb re-called the multiplex PCR reads through MiXCR, storing one row per CDR3 protein. Of fewer than 450,000 distinct CDR3 sequences listed, 15% to 20% are singletons. Sequenced sample: blood. The receptors originated from a woman younger than 45 with Graves' hyperthyroidism that later progressed to Graves' ophthalmopathy. The CDR3 runs from the conserved cysteine through the conserved F or W. D genes are given only for firm matches. For some rows the clone size is stated as once, few or many, or as a class when expanded; others skip it.

V gene: TRBV5-1
CDR3 length: 15
clone size: many
D gene: TRBD1
J gene: TRBJ1-1
CDR3 DNA: TGCGCCAGCAGCTCCTGGGGGACAGTCAACACTGAAGCTTTCTTT
CDR3 protein: CASSSWGTVNTEAFF

V gene: TRBV28
CDR3 length: 16
clone size: many
D gene: NA
J gene: TRBJ1-1
CDR3 DNA: TGTGCCAGCAGTTTATATAGGAGAGGAGCAAACACTGAAGCTTTCTTT
CDR3 protein: CASSLYRRGANTEAFF

V gene: TRBV30
CDR3 length: 15
clone size: many
D gene: NA
J gene: TRBJ1-3
CDR3 DNA: TGTGCCTGGAGTCCTATGGGGAGCTCTGGAAACACCATATATTTT
CDR3 protein: CAWSPMGSSGNTIYF

V gene: TRBV28
CDR3 length: 12
clone size: NA
D gene: NA
J gene: TRBJ2-3
CDR3 DNA: TGTGCCAGCAGTCGGCGCACAGATACGCAGTATTTT
CDR3 protein: CASSRRTDTQYF

V gene: TRBV4-2
CDR3 length: 19
clone size: NA
D gene: TRBD1
J gene: TRBJ1-5
CDR3 DNA: TGTGCCAGCAGCCCTCTACCAGGGGGCAAGAGTGGCGGCAATCAGCCCCAGCATTTT
CDR3 protein: CASSPLPGGKSGGNQPQHF

V gene: TRBV18
CDR3 length: 14
clone size: NA
D gene: NA
J gene: TRBJ1-1
CDR3 DNA: TGTGCCCGCTCGGACCGGCGGGGATACACTGAAGCTTTCTTT
CDR3 protein: CARSDRRGYTEAFF

V gene: TRBV5-1
CDR3 length: 16
clone size: many
D gene: NA
J gene: TRBJ1-4
CDR3 DNA: TGCGCCAGCAGCTTATATGTGGGAGCAACTAATGAAAAACTGTTTTTT
CDR3 protein: CASSLYVGATNEKLFF

V gene: TRBV19
CDR3 length: 14
clone size: few
D gene: NA
J gene: TRBJ1-1
CDR3 DNA: TGTGCCAGTAGTATGGGGCAAATGGGGCCTGAAGCTTTCTTT
CDR3 protein: CASSMGQMGPEAFF

V gene: TRBV4-1
CDR3 length: 16
clone size: few
D gene: TRBD1
J gene: TRBJ2-2
CDR3 DNA: TGCGCCAGCAGCCCAGGGACAGGGTTTGCCACCGGGGAGCTGTTTTTT
CDR3 protein: CASSPGTGFATGELFF

V gene: TRBV11-2
CDR3 length: 19
clone size: NA
D gene: NA
J gene: TRBJ1-1
CDR3 DNA: TGTGCCAGCAGCTTAGAGGTTGCGGATCAGCCCCAGCCGAACACTGAAGCTTTCTTT
CDR3 protein: CASSLEVADQPQPNTEAFF

V gene: TRBV6-1
CDR3 length: 15
clone size: many
D gene: NA
J gene: TRBJ1-2
CDR3 DNA: TGTGCCAGCAGTGAAGCGCAAGGTTGGACGTATGGCTACACCTTC
CDR3 protein: CASSEAQGWTYGYTF

V gene: TRBV2
CDR3 length: 17
clone size: many
D gene: NA
J gene: TRBJ1-5
CDR3 DNA: TGTGCCAGCAGTGAAGCGACTATCCGTGGGGGTGGTCAGCCCCAGCATTTT
CDR3 protein: CASSEATIRGGGQPQHF

V gene: TRBV5-1
CDR3 length: 14
clone size: few
D gene: NA
J gene: TRBJ2-2
CDR3 DNA: TGCGCCAGCAGTCGTAGCGGTGTCACCGGGGAGCTGTTTTTT
CDR3 protein: CASSRSGVTGELFF

V gene: TRBV20-1
CDR3 length: 14
clone size: many
D gene: TRBD1
J gene: TRBJ2-3
CDR3 DNA: TGCAGTGCTCCCGGACAGGGCGTTGGAGATACGCAGTATTTT
CDR3 protein: CSAPGQGVGDTQYF

V gene: TRBV19
CDR3 length: 16
clone size: many
D gene: TRBD1
J gene: TRBJ2-7
CDR3 DNA: TGTGCCAGTAGTGCCGGACAGGGTCCCTACCTCTACGAGCAGTACTTC
CDR3 protein: CASSAGQGPYLYEQYF

V gene: TRBV2
CDR3 length: 16
clone size: NA
D gene: NA
J gene: TRBJ2-3
CDR3 DNA: TGTGCCAGCAGTGACACCCCGGGGACCCCCACAGATACGCAGTATTTT
CDR3 protein: CASSDTPGTPTDTQYF

V gene: TRBV20-1
CDR3 length: 14
clone size: few
D gene: NA
J gene: TRBJ2-4
CDR3 DNA: TGCAGTGCTAGCGGGAGCGCCGCCAAAAACATTCAGTACTTC
CDR3 protein: CSASGSAAKNIQYF

V gene: TRBV2
CDR3 length: 15
clone size: many
D gene: TRBD2
J gene: TRBJ2-3
CDR3 DNA: TGTGCCAGCTTAAGACTAGCGGGAATCACAGATACGCAGTATTTT
CDR3 protein: CASLRLAGITDTQYF

V gene: TRBV27
CDR3 length: 15
clone size: many
D gene: NA
J gene: TRBJ2-1
CDR3 DNA: TGTGCCAGCAGCTTGGCGGGACAGCCGTACAATGAGCAGTTCTTC
CDR3 protein: CASSLAGQPYNEQFF

V gene: TRBV7-9
CDR3 length: 15
clone size: few
D gene: TRBD1
J gene: TRBJ1-2
CDR3 DNA: TGTGCCAGCAGCGAAGGGACAGCCTCCAACTATGGCTACACCTTC
CDR3 protein: CASSEGTASNYGYTF

V gene: TRBV20-1
CDR3 length: 12
clone size: NA
D gene: NA
J gene: TRBJ2-7
CDR3 DNA: TGCAGTGCTGTGGGACTTTCCTACGAGCAGTACTTC
CDR3 protein: CSAVGLSYEQYF

V gene: TRBV27
CDR3 length: 16
clone size: many
D gene: NA
J gene: TRBJ2-7
CDR3 DNA: TGTGCCAGCAGTTTATCTGAGGCAGATAACTTCTACGAGCAGTACTTC
CDR3 protein: CASSLSEADNFYEQYF

V gene: TRBV6-5
CDR3 length: 17
clone size: few
D gene: NA
J gene: TRBJ2-1
CDR3 DNA: TGTGCCAGCAGTTACCCGACAGGCAGGGGAGTCTACAATGAGCAGTTCTTC
CDR3 protein: CASSYPTGRGVYNEQFF

V gene: TRBV29-1
CDR3 length: 12
clone size: many
D gene: NA
J gene: TRBJ1-1
CDR3 DNA: TGCAGCGTTGAAGAACTAGGCCCTGAAGCTTTCTTT
CDR3 protein: CSVEELGPEAFF

V gene: TRBV27
CDR3 length: 15
clone size: many
D gene: NA
J gene: TRBJ2-7
CDR3 DNA: TGTGCCAGCAGGCTACAGCGGAACGCGATCTACGAGCAGTACTTC
CDR3 protein: CASRLQRNAIYEQYF

V gene: TRBV12-5
CDR3 length: 14
clone size: NA
D gene: NA
J gene: TRBJ1-1
CDR3 DNA: TGTGCTAGTGTCCTCGTGCCCCGGGGCACTGAAGCTTTCTTT
CDR3 protein: CASVLVPRGTEAFF

V gene: TRBV9
CDR3 length: 15
clone size: NA
D gene: NA
J gene: TRBJ2-1
CDR3 DNA: TGTGCCAGCAGCGTAGGAGGGAGACCGTACAATGAGCAGTTCTTC
CDR3 protein: CASSVGGRPYNEQFF

V gene: TRBV5-6
CDR3 length: 15
clone size: many
D gene: TRBD1
J gene: TRBJ2-3
CDR3 DNA: TGTGCCAGCAGCTCGACAGGGGGGACCACAGATACGCAGTATTTT
CDR3 protein: CASSSTGGTTDTQYF

V gene: TRBV2
CDR3 length: 16
clone size: NA
D gene: TRBD1
J gene: TRBJ1-5
CDR3 DNA: TGTGCCAGCAGTAAGACAGGGTTTGTCGGCAATCAGCCCCAGCATTTT
CDR3 protein: CASSKTGFVGNQPQHF

V gene: TRBV7-8
CDR3 length: 15
clone size: many
D gene: NA
J gene: TRBJ2-5
CDR3 DNA: TGTGCCAGCAGCACCTATCAGGGGTACCAAGAGACCCAGTACTTC
CDR3 protein: CASSTYQGYQETQYF

V gene: TRBV10-3
CDR3 length: 13
clone size: NA
D gene: NA
J gene: TRBJ2-5
CDR3 DNA: TGTGCCATCAGAAAGGTGGGAGCTGAGACCCAGTACTTC
CDR3 protein: CAIRKVGAETQYF

V gene: TRBV6-1
CDR3 length: 15
clone size: many
D gene: NA
J gene: TRBJ2-1
CDR3 DNA: TGTGCCAGCAGTTCTGTGGGACCCACCTCGAATGAGCAGTTCTTC
CDR3 protein: CASSSVGPTSNEQFF

V gene: TRBV6-2/TRBV6-3
CDR3 length: 15
clone size: many
D gene: TRBD1
J gene: TRBJ1-5
CDR3 DNA: TGTGCCAGCATAGGAGGGGGCAGTCCCCATCAGCCCCAGCATTTT
CDR3 protein: CASIGGGSPHQPQHF

V gene: TRBV19
CDR3 length: 16
clone size: many
D gene: NA
J gene: TRBJ1-6
CDR3 DNA: TGTGCCAGTAGTAAGGGCCCCGGGACCGGGGGATCACCCCTCCACTTT
CDR3 protein: CASSKGPGTGGSPLHF

V gene: TRBV14
CDR3 length: 23
clone size: few
D gene: NA
J gene: TRBJ2-1
CDR3 DNA: TGTGCCAGCAGCCAAGATCAGATCCGCGGCGGGGGCCCTCGGAGTGGTGTGATGAATGAGCAGTTCTTC
CDR3 protein: CASSQDQIRGGGPRSGVMNEQFF

V gene: TRBV2
CDR3 length: 14
clone size: NA
D gene: NA
J gene: TRBJ1-4
CDR3 DNA: TGTGCCAGCAGTGGCACAGGGCTAGGCGAAAAACTGTTTTTT
CDR3 protein: CASSGTGLGEKLFF

V gene: TRBV20-1
CDR3 length: 13
clone size: many
D gene: NA
J gene: TRBJ2-1
CDR3 DNA: TGCAGTGCTAGTGGAAGGAGTGTCAATGAGCAGTTCTTC
CDR3 protein: CSASGRSVNEQFF

V gene: TRBV11-3
CDR3 length: 16
clone size: many
D gene: NA
J gene: TRBJ2-3
CDR3 DNA: TGTGCCAGCAGCACCCAAGGAGGTCGAGGCACAGATACGCAGTATTTT
CDR3 protein: CASSTQGGRGTDTQYF

V gene: TRBV2
CDR3 length: 18
clone size: many
D gene: TRBD1
J gene: TRBJ1-5
CDR3 DNA: TGTGCCAGCAGTGAAGCGGGGTGGACAGGGAGCAGGGATCAGCCCCAGCATTTT
CDR3 protein: CASSEAGWTGSRDQPQHF

V gene: TRBV10-3
CDR3 length: 13
clone size: few
D gene: NA
J gene: TRBJ2-3
CDR3 DNA: TGTGCCATCCAGGCCAACTATAGAGATACGCAGTATTTT
CDR3 protein: CAIQANYRDTQYF

V gene: TRBV29-1
CDR3 length: 12
clone size: many
D gene: NA
J gene: TRBJ2-5
CDR3 DNA: TGCAGCGTTCGTACTACGGCGGAGACCCAGTACTTC
CDR3 protein: CSVRTTAETQYF

V gene: TRBV4-1
CDR3 length: 16
clone size: many
D gene: NA
J gene: TRBJ1-1
CDR3 DNA: TGCGCCAGCAGCCAAGATAAGAGGAAGGGTGGCACTGAAGCTTTCTTT
CDR3 protein: CASSQDKRKGGTEAFF

V gene: TRBV11-2
CDR3 length: 20
clone size: many
D gene: TRBD2
J gene: TRBJ2-1
CDR3 DNA: TGTGCCAGCAGCTTAACGTCGGGGCCGAGCGGGGGGCCCCCTTACAATGAGCAGTTCTTC
CDR3 protein: CASSLTSGPSGGPPYNEQFF

V gene: TRBV6-1
CDR3 length: 18
clone size: few
D gene: TRBD2
J gene: TRBJ2-1
CDR3 DNA: TGTGCCAGCAGAACCTCGGGGGGGATCCGACTACGAGGCAATGAGCAGTTCTTC
CDR3 protein: CASRTSGGIRLRGNEQFF

V gene: TRBV18
CDR3 length: 18
clone size: many
D gene: TRBD2
J gene: TRBJ2-1
CDR3 DNA: TGTGCCAGCTCACCATTTCTTCGGACTAGCGGGAAGTACAATGAGCAGTTCTTC
CDR3 protein: CASSPFLRTSGKYNEQFF

V gene: TRBV4-1
CDR3 length: 17
clone size: NA
D gene: TRBD2
J gene: TRBJ2-3
CDR3 DNA: TGCGCCAGCAGCCTTCTCGAGTCTAGCGGGGCAAGAGATACGCAGTATTTT
CDR3 protein: CASSLLESSGARDTQYF

V gene: TRBV28
CDR3 length: 17
clone size: NA
D gene: TRBD2
J gene: TRBJ2-1
CDR3 DNA: TGTGCCAGCAGTTTTTATGGGAGCGGGACGGGGGTTAATGAGCAGTTCTTC
CDR3 protein: CASSFYGSGTGVNEQFF

V gene: TRBV11-3
CDR3 length: 15
clone size: NA
D gene: TRBD1
J gene: TRBJ1-6
CDR3 DNA: TGTGCCAGCAGCTTTAGGACAGGCGATTTTTCACCCCTCCACTTT
CDR3 protein: CASSFRTGDFSPLHF

V gene: TRBV18
CDR3 length: 15
clone size: many
D gene: TRBD1
J gene: TRBJ1-1
CDR3 DNA: TGTGCCAGCTCACCAGGGACAGGGCCGAACACTGAAGCTTTCTTT
CDR3 protein: CASSPGTGPNTEAFF